Each of the 6 T cell receptor beta chains below was sequenced from the same sample in a study of cytomegalovirus exposure and HLA in healthy donors. A multiplex PCR was run with 60 Vbeta primers and 13 Jbeta primers. Clones were read by immunoSEQ multiplex PCR, and TCRdb kept only the in-frame ones, dropping some. The table has 85,000 to 100,000 clones, about 83% seen once. Specimen: PBMCs. Every receptor here comes from a young woman in good health and CMV-seropositive.

The chain combines TRBV13 with TRBJ2-2; 7 bases map to TRBD1. This CDR3 region has 16 residues. V trimming: 4 bases; J trimming: 4 bases; junction bases outside the gene matches: 9. The germline V gene has CDR1 PRHDT and CDR2 FYEKMQ (reference sequence). The CDR3 DNA reads TGTGCCAGCAGCTCGCGAGGACAGGAATCCACCGGGGAGCTGTTTTTT. Its protein product is CASSSRGQESTGELFF.

The chain has TRBV5-1 and TRBJ2-5; 7 bases line up with TRBD2. V trimming: 5 bases; J trimming: 3 bases; junction bases outside the gene matches: 7. The germline gives CDR1 SGHRS, CDR2 YFSETQ. The CDR3 totals 14 residues. CDR3 sequence: CASRVGRSKETQYF. CDR3 sequence (DNA): TGCGCCAGCAGGGTCGGGAGGTCGAAAGAGACCCAGTACTTC.

This rearrangement joins TRBV5-1 to TRBJ2-7; 10 bases are shared with TRBD1. CDR1 and CDR2 (germline): SGHRS, YFSETQ. The CDR3 is made up of 17 amino acids. J lost 2 bases, V lost 0 bases, and 8 bases had no gene match. The CDR3 region is CASSLGNRGQGAYEQYF. CDR3 DNA sequence: TGCGCCAGCAGCTTGGGGAATCGAGGACAGGGGGCCTACGAGCAGTACTTC.

The chain carries TRBV5-1 and TRBJ1-3; a weak D match, TRBD1 (6 bases). This CDR3 is built from 15 residues. Trimming took 4 bases from V and 0 from J, leaving 11 bases between them. From germline, CDR1 is SGHRS and CDR2 YFSETQ. The CDR3 here is CASSLGGLSGNTIYF. The CDR3 DNA is TGCGCCAGCAGCCTCGGGGGGCTCTCTGGAAACACCATATATTTT. Variable domain in full (rest from reference TRBV5-1 and TRBJ1-3): KAGVTQTPRYLIKTRGQQVTLSCSPISGHRSVSWYQQTPGQGLQFLFEYFSETQRNKGNFPGRFSGRQFSNSRSEMNVSTLELGDSALYLCASSLGGLSGNTIYFGEGSWLTVV.

The chain joins TRBV5-6 to TRBJ2-1; TRBD2 agrees at 7 bases. Trimming cost V 0 bases and J 7 bases; bases outside gene matches: 1. The CDR3 consists of 13 residues. Germline V gives CDR1 SGHDT, CDR2 YYEEEE. CDR3 residues: CASSLGTSNEQFF. Written as DNA, the CDR3 is TGTGCCAGCAGCTTGGGGACTAGTAATGAGCAGTTCTTC.

This clone appeared a single time. The chain combines TRBV7-8 with TRBJ2-7, with unresolved D. V lost 5 bases to trimming and J lost 6 bases, with 14 bases between them. The V gene's germline CDR1 is SGHVS and CDR2 FQNEAQ. This CDR3 spans 13 amino acids. CDR3 in DNA: TGTGCCAGCAGCCTGGCCCCTAGATCCGAGCAGTACTTC. As protein: CASSLAPRSEQYF.